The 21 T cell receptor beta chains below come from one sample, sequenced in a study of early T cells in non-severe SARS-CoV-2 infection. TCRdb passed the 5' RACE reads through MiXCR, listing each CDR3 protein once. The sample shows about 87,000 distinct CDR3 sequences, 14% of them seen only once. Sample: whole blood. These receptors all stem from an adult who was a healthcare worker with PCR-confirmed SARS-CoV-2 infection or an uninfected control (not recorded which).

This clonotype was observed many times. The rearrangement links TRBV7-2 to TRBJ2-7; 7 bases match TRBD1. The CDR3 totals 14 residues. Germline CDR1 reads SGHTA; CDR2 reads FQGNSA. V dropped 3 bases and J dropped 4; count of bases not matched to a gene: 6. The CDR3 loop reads CASSLTGSYYEQYF. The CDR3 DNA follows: TGTGCCAGCAGCTTGACAGGGTCCTATTACGAGCAGTACTTC.

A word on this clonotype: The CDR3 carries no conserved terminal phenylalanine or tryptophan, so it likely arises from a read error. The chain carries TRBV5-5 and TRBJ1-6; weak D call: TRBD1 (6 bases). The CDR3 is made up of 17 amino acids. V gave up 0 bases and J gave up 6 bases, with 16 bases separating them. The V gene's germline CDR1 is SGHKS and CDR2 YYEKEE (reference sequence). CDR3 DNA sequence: TGTGCCAGCAGCTTGGCCCTCACAGGGATAAGTAATTCACCCCTCCACTTG. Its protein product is CASSLALTGISNSPLHL.

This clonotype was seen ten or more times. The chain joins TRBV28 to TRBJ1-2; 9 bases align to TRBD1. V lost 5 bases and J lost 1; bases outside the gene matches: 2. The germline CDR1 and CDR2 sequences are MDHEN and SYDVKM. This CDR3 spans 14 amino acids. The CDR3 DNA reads TGTGCCAGCAGTGGGACAGGGATTAACTATGGCTACACCTTC. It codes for CASSGTGINYGYTF.

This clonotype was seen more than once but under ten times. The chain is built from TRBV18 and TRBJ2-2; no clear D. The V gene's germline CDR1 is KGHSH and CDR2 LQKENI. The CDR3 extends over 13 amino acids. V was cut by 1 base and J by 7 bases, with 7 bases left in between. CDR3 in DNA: TGTGCCAGCTCACCACAGCAAGACGGGGAGCTGTTTTTT. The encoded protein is CASSPQQDGELFF.

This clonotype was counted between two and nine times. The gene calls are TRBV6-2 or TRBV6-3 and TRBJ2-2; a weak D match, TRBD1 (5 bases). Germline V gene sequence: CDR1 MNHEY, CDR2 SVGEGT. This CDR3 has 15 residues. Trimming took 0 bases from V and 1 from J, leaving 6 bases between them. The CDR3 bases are TGTGCCAGCAGTTACTCAACAGGGAACACCGGGGAGCTGTTTTTT. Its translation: CASSYSTGNTGELFF.

CDR3 nucleotide sequence: TGCGCCAGCAGCCAAGAGTATACCGGGGGGACCTTCTCCTACGAGCAGTACTTC. It is translated as CASSQEYTGGTFSYEQYF. V usage is TRBV4-1 and J usage is TRBJ2-7, with 7 bases matching TRBD2. The trim removed 0 bases at V and 0 bases at J, leaving 11 bases unmatched. The CDR3 covers 18 residues. The V gene's germline CDR1 is MGHRA and CDR2 YSYEKL.

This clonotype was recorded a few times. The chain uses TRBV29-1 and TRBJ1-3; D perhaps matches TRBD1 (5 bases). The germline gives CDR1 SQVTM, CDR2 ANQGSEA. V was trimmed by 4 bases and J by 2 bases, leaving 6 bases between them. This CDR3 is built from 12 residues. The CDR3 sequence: CSVGQPGNTIYF. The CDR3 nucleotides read TGCAGCGTTGGACAGCCTGGAAACACCATATATTTT.

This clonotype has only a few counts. CDR3 DNA sequence: TGTGCCAGCAGCTTAGAAGGGGGAGCTGGGGCCAACGTCCTGACTTTC. Residues: CASSLEGGAGANVLTF. The V and J genes are TRBV11-2 and TRBJ2-6; D might be TRBD1 (6 bases). The V gene lost 0 bases and the J gene lost 2 bases, with 8 bases spanning the gap. CDR3 length: 16 amino acids. Germline CDR1 is SGHAT and CDR2 is FQNNGV.

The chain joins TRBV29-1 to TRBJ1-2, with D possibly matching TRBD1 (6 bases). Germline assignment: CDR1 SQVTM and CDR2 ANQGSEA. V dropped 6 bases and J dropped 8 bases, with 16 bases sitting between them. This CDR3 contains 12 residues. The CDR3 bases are TGCAGCGTGGCTCGGACAGTTATCGGCTACACCTTC. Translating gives CSVARTVIGYTF.

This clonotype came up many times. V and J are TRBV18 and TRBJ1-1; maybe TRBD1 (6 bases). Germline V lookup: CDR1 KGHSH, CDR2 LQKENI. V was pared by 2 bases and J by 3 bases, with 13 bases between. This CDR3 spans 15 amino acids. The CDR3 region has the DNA TGTGCCAGCTCACCAGGGGGCCCTATGGACACTGAAGCTTTCTTT. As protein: CASSPGGPMDTEAFF.

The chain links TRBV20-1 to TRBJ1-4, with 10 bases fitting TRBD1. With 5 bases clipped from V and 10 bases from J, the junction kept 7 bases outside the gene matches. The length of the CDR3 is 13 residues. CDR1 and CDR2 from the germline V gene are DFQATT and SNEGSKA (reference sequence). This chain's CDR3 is CSASGTGEGKLFF. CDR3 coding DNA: TGCAGTGCTTCCGGGACAGGGGAGGGAAAACTGTTTTTT.

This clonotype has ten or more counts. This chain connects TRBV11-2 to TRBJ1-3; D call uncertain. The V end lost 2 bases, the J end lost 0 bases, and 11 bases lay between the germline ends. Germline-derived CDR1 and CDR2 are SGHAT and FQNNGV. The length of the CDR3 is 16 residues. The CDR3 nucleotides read TGTGCCAGCAGCTTATTTGGATCGAGCTCTGGAAACACCATATATTTT. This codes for CASSLFGSSSGNTIYF.

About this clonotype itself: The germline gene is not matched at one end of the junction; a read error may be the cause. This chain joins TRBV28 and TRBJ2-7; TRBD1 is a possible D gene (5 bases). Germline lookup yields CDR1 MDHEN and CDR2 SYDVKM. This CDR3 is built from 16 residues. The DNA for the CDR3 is TGTGCCGGCAGTTTTATTATGACAGTACGAACCTACGAGCAGTACTTC. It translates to CAGSFIMTVRTYEQYF.

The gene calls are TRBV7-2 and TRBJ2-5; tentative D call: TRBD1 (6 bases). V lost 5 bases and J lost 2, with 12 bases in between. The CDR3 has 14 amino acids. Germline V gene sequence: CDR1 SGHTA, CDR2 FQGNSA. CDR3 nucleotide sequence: TGTGCCAGCAGCCGTCAGGGGTCACAAGAGACCCAGTACTTC. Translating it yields CASSRQGSQETQYF.

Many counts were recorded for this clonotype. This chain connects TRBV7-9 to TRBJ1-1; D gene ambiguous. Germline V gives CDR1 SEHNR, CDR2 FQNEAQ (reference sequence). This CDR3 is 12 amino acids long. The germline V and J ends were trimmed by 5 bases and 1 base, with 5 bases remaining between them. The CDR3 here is CASSRGNTEAFF. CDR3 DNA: TGTGCCAGCAGCCGCGGGAACACTGAAGCTTTCTTT.

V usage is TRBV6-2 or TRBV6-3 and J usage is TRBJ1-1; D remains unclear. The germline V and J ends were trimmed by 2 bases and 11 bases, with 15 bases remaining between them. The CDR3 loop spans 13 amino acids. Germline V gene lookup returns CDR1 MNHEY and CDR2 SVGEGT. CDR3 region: CASSYSIRAWAFF. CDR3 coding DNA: TGTGCCAGCAGTTACAGTATCCGGGCATGGGCTTTCTTT.

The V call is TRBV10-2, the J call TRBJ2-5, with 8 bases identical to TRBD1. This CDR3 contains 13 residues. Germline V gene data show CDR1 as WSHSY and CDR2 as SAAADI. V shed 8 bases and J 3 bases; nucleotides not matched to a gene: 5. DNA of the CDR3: TGCGCCAGCGGGGACAGGCGGGAAGAGACCCAGTACTTC. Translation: CASGDRREETQYF.

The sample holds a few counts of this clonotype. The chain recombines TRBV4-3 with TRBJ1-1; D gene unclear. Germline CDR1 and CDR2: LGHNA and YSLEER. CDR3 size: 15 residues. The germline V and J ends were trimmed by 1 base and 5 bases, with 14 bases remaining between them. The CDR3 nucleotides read TGCGCCAGCAGCCAAGTATTATCGCCCCTGACTGAAGCTTTCTTT. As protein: CASSQVLSPLTEAFF.

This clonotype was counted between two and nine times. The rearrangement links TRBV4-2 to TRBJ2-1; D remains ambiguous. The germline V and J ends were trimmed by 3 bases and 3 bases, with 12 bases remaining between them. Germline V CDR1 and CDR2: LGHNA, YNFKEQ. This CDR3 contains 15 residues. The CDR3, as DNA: TGTGCCAGCAGCCAGAAAAACTACTTCTACAATGAGCAGTTCTTC. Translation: CASSQKNYFYNEQFF.

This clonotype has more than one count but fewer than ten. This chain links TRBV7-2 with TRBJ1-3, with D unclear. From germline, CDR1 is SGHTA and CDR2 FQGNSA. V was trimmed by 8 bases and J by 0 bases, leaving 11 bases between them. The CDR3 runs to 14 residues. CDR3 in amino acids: CASARWSSGNTIYF. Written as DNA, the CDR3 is TGTGCCAGCGCCCGATGGAGCTCTGGAAACACCATATATTTT.

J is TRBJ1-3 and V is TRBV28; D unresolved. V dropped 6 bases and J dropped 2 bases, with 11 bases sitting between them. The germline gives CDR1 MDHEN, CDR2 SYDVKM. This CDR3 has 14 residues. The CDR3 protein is CASRPDGTGNTIYF. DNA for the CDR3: TGTGCCAGCAGACCGGACGGGACTGGAAACACCATATATTTT.